The T cell receptor (beta chain) described here comes from a study of blood T cell repertoires in COVID-19. For the study at large: COVID-19 samples collected from the United States, Italy and Spain covered acute and convalescent phases.

This clone was counted between two and nine times. The CDR3 covers 16 residues. CDR1 and CDR2 (germline): SGDLS, YYNGEE. The trim removed 4 bases at V and 4 bases at J, leaving 8 bases unmatched. Original processing notes: Quantification of nucleated cells was approximated via reference gene primer amplification. TCRdb's copy holds only in-frame clones and misses some; the assay was immunoSEQ multiplex PCR. That table is the source of V, J and clone size, and D and trimming were worked out from the DNA. The sample yields roughly 110,000 clones, more than 65% seen once. Sequencing used peripheral blood. This chain links TRBV9 with TRBJ2-5; TRBD1 matches at 12 bases. The TCR sequence derives from a man over 45 with acute or convalescent COVID-19. CDR3 DNA: TGTGCCAGCAGCTTCCGGGGACAGGGGGCGGGAGAGACCCAGTACTTC. Protein: CASSFRGQGAGETQYF.